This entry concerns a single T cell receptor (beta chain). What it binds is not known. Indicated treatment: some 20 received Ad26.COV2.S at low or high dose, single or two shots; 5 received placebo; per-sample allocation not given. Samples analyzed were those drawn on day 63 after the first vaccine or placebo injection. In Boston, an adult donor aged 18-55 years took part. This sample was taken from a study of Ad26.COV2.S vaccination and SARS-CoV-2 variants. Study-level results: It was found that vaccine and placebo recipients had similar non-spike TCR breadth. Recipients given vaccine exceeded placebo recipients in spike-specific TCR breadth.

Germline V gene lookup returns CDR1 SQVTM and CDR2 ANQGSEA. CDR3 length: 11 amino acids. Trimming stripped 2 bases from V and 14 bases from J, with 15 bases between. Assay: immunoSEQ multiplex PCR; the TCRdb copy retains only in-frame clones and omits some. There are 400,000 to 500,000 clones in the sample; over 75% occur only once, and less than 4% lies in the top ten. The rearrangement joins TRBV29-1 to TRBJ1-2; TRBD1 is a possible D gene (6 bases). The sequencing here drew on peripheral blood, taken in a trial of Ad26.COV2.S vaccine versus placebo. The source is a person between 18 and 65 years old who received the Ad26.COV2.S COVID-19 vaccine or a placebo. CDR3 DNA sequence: TGCAGCGTTGAAAGTGGTGGGGACAATACCTTC. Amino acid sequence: CSVESGGDNTF.